This TCR beta chain was identified during a study of cytomegalovirus exposure and HLA in healthy donors. Study outcomes and limitations: Among the CMV-associated chains, three were confirmed in vitro as specific for CMV antigens. The study put some 160 TCR beta chains on its list as cytomegalovirus-associated.

The CDR3 runs to 16 residues. Trimming took off 5 bases at V and 0 bases at J, with 17 bases between the two ends. Germline assignment: CDR1 MNHEY and CDR2 SMNVEV (reference sequence). Concerning this clone itself: Its antigen is not known.

Sequencing used immunoSEQ multiplex PCR; TCRdb keeps in-frame clones, though not all of them. The sample has 150,000 or so clones, 85% to 90% seen once. The chain links TRBV27 to TRBJ2-7; D perhaps matches TRBD2 (7 bases). What was sequenced was PBMCs. This TCR came from a woman younger than 45 in good health and CMV-seronegative. The CDR3 DNA is TGTGCCAGCAGTGTAGGGGGAGGGGGGTACTCCTACGAGCAGTACTTC. Translated: CASSVGGGGYSYEQYF.